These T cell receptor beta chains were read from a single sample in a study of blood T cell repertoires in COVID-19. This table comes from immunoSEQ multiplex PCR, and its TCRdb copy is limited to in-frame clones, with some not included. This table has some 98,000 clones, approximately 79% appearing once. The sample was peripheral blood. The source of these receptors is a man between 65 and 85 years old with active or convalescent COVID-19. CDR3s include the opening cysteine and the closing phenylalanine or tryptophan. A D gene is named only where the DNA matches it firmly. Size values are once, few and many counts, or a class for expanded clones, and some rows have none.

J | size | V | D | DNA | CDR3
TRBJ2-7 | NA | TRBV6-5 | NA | TGTGCCACCTCTCAGGGTCACGAGCAGTACTTC | CATSQGHEQYF
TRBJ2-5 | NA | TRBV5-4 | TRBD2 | TGTGCCAGCAGCAGAGCTAGCGGGCAAGAGACCCAGTACTTC | CASSRASGQETQYF
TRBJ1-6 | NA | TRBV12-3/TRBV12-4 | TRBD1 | TGTGCCAGCCAAGACAGGGATAATTCACCCCTCCACTTT | CASQDRDNSPLHF
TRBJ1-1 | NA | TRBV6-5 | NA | TGTGCCAGCAGCCGTACTGGGAGATCAGGTGAAGCTTTCTTT | CASSRTGRSGEAFF
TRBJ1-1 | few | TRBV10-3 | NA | TGTGCCATCAGTGAAAGGGGTGACACTGAAGCTTTCTTT | CAISERGDTEAFF
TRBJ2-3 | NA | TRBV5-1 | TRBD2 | TGCGCCAGCACCCGGGGGGGCACAGATACGCAGTATTTT | CASTRGGTDTQYF
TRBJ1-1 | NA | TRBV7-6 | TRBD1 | TGTGCCAGCAGCTTAATGAGGACAGGGACGAACACTGAAGCTTTCTTT | CASSLMRTGTNTEAFF
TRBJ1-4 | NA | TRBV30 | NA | TGTGCCTGGACCGTCCGAAAGTCCTATAATGAAAAACTGTTTTTT | CAWTVRKSYNEKLFF
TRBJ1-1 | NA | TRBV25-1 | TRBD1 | TGTGCCAGCAGTCCTGGGACAGGGGGCAAAACTTTCTTT | CASSPGTGGKTFF
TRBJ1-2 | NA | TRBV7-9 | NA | TGTGCCAGCAGTCTAGATTGGAACTATGGCTACACCTTC | CASSLDWNYGYTF
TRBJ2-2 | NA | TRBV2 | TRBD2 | TGTGCCAGCAGTGAAGAGGTAGCGGGGGTTTACGGGGAGCTGTTTTTT | CASSEEVAGVYGELFF
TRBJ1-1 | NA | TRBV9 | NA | TGTGCCAGCAGCGTAGAGGAGTCCGGATGGACTGAAGCTTTCTTT | CASSVEESGWTEAFF
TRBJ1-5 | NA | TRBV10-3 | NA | TGTGCCATCGGGGTACAGCGGGGCAATCAGCCCCAGCATTTT | CAIGVQRGNQPQHF
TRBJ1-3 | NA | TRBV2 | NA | TGTGCCAGCAATCAATTTTCCGGAAACACCATATATTTT | CASNQFSGNTIYF
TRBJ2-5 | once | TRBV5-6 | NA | TGTGCCAGCAGCTTGTTCTCGGTATCAGAGACCCAGTACTTC | CASSLFSVSETQYF
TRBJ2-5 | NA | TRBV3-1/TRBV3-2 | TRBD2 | TGTGCCAGCAGCCAGGGGACTACCCAAGAGACCCAGTACTTC | CASSQGTTQETQYF
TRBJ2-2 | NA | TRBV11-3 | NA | TGTGCCAGCAGCTCGACAGCAACGAACACCGGGGAGCTGTTTTTT | CASSSTATNTGELFF
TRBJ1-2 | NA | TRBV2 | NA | TGTGCCAGCAGGGGAGCCATACAGCGGGGCTACACCTTC | CASRGAIQRGYTF
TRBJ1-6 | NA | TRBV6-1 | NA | TGTGCCAGCAGTGATCGTTTAGGAGGGATCAGCTATAATTCACCCCTCCACTTT | CASSDRLGGISYNSPLHF
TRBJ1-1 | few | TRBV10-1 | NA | TGCGCCAGCAGTGAGAGGCAGGGTGAGGACACTGAAGCTTTCTTT | CASSERQGEDTEAFF